These 7 T cell receptor beta chains originate from one sample sequenced in a study of T cells expressing NK-cell markers. TCRdb re-called the 5' RACE reads and shows each CDR3 protein once, DNA omitted. The clone table shows roughly 420,000 distinct CDR3 sequences, with the ten largest holding under 7.5%. Sample: blood T cells: a sorted CD56 or NKG2C T cell subset, CD4+ or CD8+ T cells, or bulk PBMC T cells (not recorded which). Receptor source: a woman between 18 and 75 years old in good health.

The chain recombines TRBV12-3 or TRBV12-4 with TRBJ1-6. The CDR3 is 13 residues long. The CDR3 sequence: CASSLAEGSPLHF.

CDR3 amino acids: CASSSGQGSYNEQFF. The rearrangement uses TRBV5-1 and TRBJ2-1; without DNA, the TCRdb call of TRBD1 cannot be checked. Per germline, CDR1 SGHRS and CDR2 YFSETQ. This CDR3 is 15 amino acids long. Together with reference TRBV5-1 and TRBJ2-1, the CDR3 gives the full variable domain: KAGVTQTPRYLIKTRGQQVTLSCSPISGHRSVSWYQQTPGQGLQFLFEYFSETQRNKGNFPGRFSGRQFSNSRSEMNVSTLELGDSALYLCASSSGQGSYNEQFFGPGTRLTVL.

The chain carries TRBV7-8 and TRBJ1-6; the TCRdb call, TRBD1, lacks DNA for checking. Germline values: CDR1 SGHVS, CDR2 FQNEAQ. The CDR3 is 16 amino acids. The chain's CDR3 is CASSFIQGPPNSPLHF.

This rearrangement joins TRBV12-3 or TRBV12-4 to TRBJ1-5; TCRdb designates TRBD1, a call that cannot be tested without DNA. The CDR3 covers 15 residues. CDR3 sequence: CASSVGQPHNQPQHF.

The chain couples TRBV28 to TRBJ2-7. The CDR3 contains 14 residues. The germline V gene encodes CDR1 MDHEN and CDR2 SYDVKM. CDR3 sequence: CASSLSLGTYEQYF.

The V gene is TRBV30, the J gene TRBJ2-5; absent DNA, TCRdb's TRBD2 call cannot be checked. Germline assignment: CDR1 GTSNPN and CDR2 SVGIG (reference sequence). The CDR3 is made up of 16 amino acids. CDR3: CAWSVGRGVYQETQYF.

V gene TRBV5-5 combines with J gene TRBJ1-2; TCRdb outputs TRBD1, but without DNA this stays unchecked. CDR3 size: 15 residues. Germline CDR1 SGHKS, CDR2 YYEKEE (reference sequence). CDR3 in amino acids: CASSLDPTGSYGYTF.